A selection of T cell receptor beta chains follows, all from one sample in a study of cytomegalovirus exposure and HLA in healthy donors. Generated by immunoSEQ multiplex PCR, the TCRdb table keeps only in-frame clones and is missing some. The data show about 61,000 clones, roughly nine tenths seen once. Sequences were obtained from PBMCs. The source is a man between 25 and 39 years old in good health and CMV-seropositive. Both conserved end residues are part of each CDR3. D genes are given only for firm matches. Clone size is given for some rows only: seen once, a few or many times, or a class if the clone is expanded.

d_gene	v_gene	j_gene	abundance	CDR3nt	CDR3aa
.	TRBV7-8	TRBJ2-2	.	TGTGCCAGCAGCCCCAGGCGGGGGCGCACCGGGGAGCTGTTTTTT	CASSPRRGRTGELFF
TRBD2	TRBV2	TRBJ2-2	.	TGTGCCAGCAAAGGGACTACCAACACCGGGGAGCTGTTTTTT	CASKGTTNTGELFF
.	TRBV7-9	TRBJ1-5	few	TGTGCCAGCAGCCTCGACAACCAGCCCCAGCATTTT	CASSLDNQPQHF
.	TRBV6-5	TRBJ2-7	.	TGTGCCAGCAGTTACGGCAAATACTACGAGCAGTACTTC	CASSYGKYYEQYF
TRBD1	TRBV7-2	TRBJ1-1	few	TGTGCCAGCAGCCTTCAGGGGGATGTCACTGAAGCTTTCTTT	CASSLQGDVTEAFF
.	TRBV28	TRBJ1-1	once	TGTGCCAGCAGTGCATTAGGGGAAAACACTGAAGCTTTCTTT	CASSALGENTEAFF
.	TRBV29-1	TRBJ2-7	.	TGCAGCGTTGTGGGGCGGAACGAGCAGTACTTC	CSVVGRNEQYF
TRBD2	TRBV7-3	TRBJ2-1	.	TGTGCCAGCAGCTTAGAGGCGGGAGGGCTCTACAATGAGCAGTTCTTC	CASSLEAGGLYNEQFF
TRBD2	TRBV28	TRBJ2-5	.	TGTGCCAGCAGTCGAGGGGCTAGCGGGAGTAGGGAGACCCAGTACTTC	CASSRGASGSRETQYF
.	TRBV15	TRBJ1-4	.	TGTGCCACCAACTTCCAGCGCCTCGACAATGAAAAACTGTTTTTT	CATNFQRLDNEKLFF
.	TRBV6-6	TRBJ1-4	.	TGTGCCAGCAGTTACGCGTGGGAAAAACTGTTTTTT	CASSYAWEKLFF
.	TRBV19	TRBJ1-2	.	TGTGCCAGTAGTAGGTTAGAGACTAACTATGGCTACACCTTC	CASSRLETNYGYTF
.	TRBV29-1	TRBJ2-7	.	TGCAGCGTTGTTGACAGGCCCTCCCCGAGGGAGTACTTC	CSVVDRPSPREYF
TRBD1	TRBV28	TRBJ2-7	.	TGTGCCAGCAGGGAGACAGGGACCTCCTACGAGCAGTACTTC	CASRETGTSYEQYF
TRBD1	TRBV4-1	TRBJ1-3	.	TGCGCCAGCAGCCAATCCTGGACAGGGTCTGGAAACACCATATATTTT	CASSQSWTGSGNTIYF
.	TRBV11-1	TRBJ1-5	.	TGTGCCAGCAGCGCAGACCTAGATCAGCCCCAGCATTTT	CASSADLDQPQHF
TRBD1	TRBV19	TRBJ2-2	.	TGTGCCAACCTGACAGGGTCGATTAGGACCGGGGAGCTGTTTTTT	CANLTGSIRTGELFF
.	TRBV11-2	TRBJ2-7	few	TGTGCCAGCAGCTTAACGTTGGCAGGGGAGAACGAGCAGTACTTC	CASSLTLAGENEQYF
.	TRBV7-3	TRBJ1-2	.	TGTGCCAGCAGCCCGCGGAGGGCCGGAGGGGGCTACACCTTC	CASSPRRAGGGYTF
.	TRBV5-1	TRBJ2-7	.	TGCGCCAGCAGCCACACTCCGCCCGAGGACTACGAGCAGTACTTC	CASSHTPPEDYEQYF
.	TRBV6-5	TRBJ1-2	.	TGTGCCAGCAGTCCGAAAATCGCAGGGTCCTATGGCTACACCTTC	CASSPKIAGSYGYTF
TRBD1	TRBV6-5	TRBJ1-2	.	TGTGCCAGCAGTTACATTAGGGGACAGGGGAACTATGGCTACACCTTC	CASSYIRGQGNYGYTF
TRBD1	TRBV30	TRBJ2-7	once	TGTGCCTGGAGCCCAGCGGACAGGGGCTTTTCTTACGAGCAGTACTTC	CAWSPADRGFSYEQYF
.	TRBV6-6	TRBJ1-2	.	TGTGCCAGCAGACATCGGGACTCCCTCCCAGACTATGGCTACACCTTC	CASRHRDSLPDYGYTF
.	TRBV5-4	TRBJ1-3	.	TGTGCCAGCAACAACCAGGGGTCTGGAAACACCATATATTTT	CASNNQGSGNTIYF
TRBD1	TRBV5-1	TRBJ1-2	once	TGCGCCAGCAGCGTTACAGGGGACTATGGCTACACCTTC	CASSVTGDYGYTF
.	TRBV18	TRBJ1-3	.	TGTGCCAGCTCCCCTCAGGTTGTCTCTGGAAACACCATATATTTT	CASSPQVVSGNTIYF
.	TRBV6-5	TRBJ1-1	.	TGTGCCAGCAGGCAGGGTGGGGGCGCTGAAGCTTTCTTT	CASRQGGGAEAFF
.	TRBV7-9	TRBJ1-1	.	TGTGCCAGCAGTTCCCCTCGGGAGGGCGGACCTGAAGCTTTCTTT	CASSSPREGGPEAFF
TRBD1	TRBV6-1	TRBJ2-7	.	TGTGCCAGCAGTGAAGCCAGGACAGGGGGGCGATTCGAGCAGTACTTC	CASSEARTGGRFEQYF